The 5 T cell receptor beta chains in this list originate from one sample, sequenced in a study of cytotoxic CD8 clonotypes in ibrutinib-treated CLL. TCRdb keeps only in-frame clones here, not all; method: immunoSEQ multiplex PCR. The data show some 58,000 clones, with about 65% seen just once and around 43% held by the top ten. Sequences were derived from PBMCs, sampled after 12 months of ibrutinib treatment. These receptors were taken from a human donor with chronic lymphocytic leukemia.

This clone was seen more than once but under ten times. The V gene is TRBV5-5, the J gene TRBJ2-7; 8 bases are a match to TRBD1. V dropped 4 bases and J dropped 2; count of bases not matched to a gene: 8. CDR1 and CDR2 (germline): SGHKS, YYEKEE (reference sequence). CDR3 size: 15 residues. CDR3 protein: CASSRTGTGTYEQYF. As DNA, the CDR3 is TGTGCCAGCAGCCGAACCGGGACAGGCACCTACGAGCAGTACTTC.

J is TRBJ2-1 and V is TRBV7-9, with D maybe TRBD2 (7 bases). Between the trimmed V and J ends, which lost 5 bases and 8 bases, there was a span of 25 bases. The CDR3 sequence is 17 residues long. Germline assignment: CDR1 SEHNR and CDR2 FQNEAQ (reference sequence). CDR3 protein: CASSPIKGGAGRDEQFF. The CDR3 nucleotides are TGTGCCAGCAGCCCCATCAAAGGGGGGGCGGGTAGGGATGAGCAGTTCTTC. Filled out from reference TRBV7-9 and TRBJ2-1, the complete variable domain reads DTGVSQNPRHKITKRGQNVTFRCDPISEHNRLYWYRQTLGQGPEFLTYFQNEAQLEKSRLLSDRFSAERPKGSFSTLEIQRTEQGDSAMYLCASSPIKGGAGRDEQFFGPGTRLTVL.

This clone was counted between two and nine times. The genes are TRBV29-1 and TRBJ2-7; 8 nucleotides line up with TRBD2. The germline CDR1 and CDR2 sequences are SQVTM and ANQGSEA. The CDR3 is 13 residues long. V shed 5 bases and J 4 bases; nucleotides not matched to a gene: 7. In DNA, the CDR3 is TGCAGCGTTCCTAGACTAGCGCATTACGAGCAGTACTTC. Translation gives CSVPRLAHYEQYF.

The J gene is TRBJ2-6, the V gene TRBV7-9; D remains unclear. This CDR3 has 15 residues. Trimming removed 5 bases from V and 0 bases from J, with 8 bases in between. Looked up from germline, CDR1 is SEHNR and CDR2 is FQNEAQ (reference sequence). The CDR3 spells CASSLDGSGANVLTF. CDR3 DNA: TGTGCCAGCAGCCTGGACGGCTCTGGGGCCAACGTCCTGACTTTC. Complete variable domain (other parts from reference TRBV7-9 and TRBJ2-6): DTGVSQNPRHKITKRGQNVTFRCDPISEHNRLYWYRQTLGQGPEFLTYFQNEAQLEKSRLLSDRFSAERPKGSFSTLEIQRTEQGDSAMYLCASSLDGSGANVLTFGAGSRLTVL.

V gene TRBV19 combines with J gene TRBJ1-2; D gene uncertain. Per germline, CDR1 LNHDA and CDR2 SQIVND (reference sequence). Trimming took 3 bases from V and 0 from J, leaving 11 bases between them. The CDR3 has 15 amino acids. The DNA of the CDR3 is TGTGCCAGTAGTATGGACGGTGGAGCTAACTATGGCTACACCTTC. Translated, it gives CASSMDGGANYGYTF.